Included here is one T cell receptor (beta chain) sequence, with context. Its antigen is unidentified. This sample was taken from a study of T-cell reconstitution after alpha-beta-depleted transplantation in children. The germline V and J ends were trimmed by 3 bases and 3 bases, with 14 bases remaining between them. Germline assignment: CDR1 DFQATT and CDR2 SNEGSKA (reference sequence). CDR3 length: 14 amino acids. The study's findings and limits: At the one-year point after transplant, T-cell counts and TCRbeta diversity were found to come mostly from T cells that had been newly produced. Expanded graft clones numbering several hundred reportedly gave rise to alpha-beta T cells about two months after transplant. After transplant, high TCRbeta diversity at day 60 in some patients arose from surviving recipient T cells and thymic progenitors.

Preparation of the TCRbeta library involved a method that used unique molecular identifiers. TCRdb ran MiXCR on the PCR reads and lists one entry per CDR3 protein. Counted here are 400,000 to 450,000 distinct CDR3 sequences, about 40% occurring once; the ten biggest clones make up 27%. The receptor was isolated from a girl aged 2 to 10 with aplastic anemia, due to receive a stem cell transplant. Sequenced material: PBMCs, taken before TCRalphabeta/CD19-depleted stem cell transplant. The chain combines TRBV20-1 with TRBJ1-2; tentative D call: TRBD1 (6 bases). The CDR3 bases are TGCAGTGCTAGTTCCCGGACAGCCTACTATGGCTACACCTTC. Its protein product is CSASSRTAYYGYTF.